This T cell receptor beta chain comes out of a study of cytomegalovirus exposure and HLA in healthy donors. The CDR3 has 16 residues. Trimming at V came to 5 bases and at J to 4 bases, leaving 10 bases not matched to a gene. CDR1 is SGHAT, CDR2 FQNNGV, per germline. The PCR employed 60 Vbeta primers together with 13 Jbeta primers. Assay used: immunoSEQ multiplex PCR; TCRdb lists only in-frame clones, some missing. The sample has roughly 110,000 clones, approximately 84% seen once. Sequencing used PBMCs. This clonotype originated in a young man in good health and CMV-seronegative. The V call is TRBV11-2, the J call TRBJ2-1, with 8 bases matching TRBD2. CDR3 protein: CASSHWRGDAYNEQFF. The CDR3 DNA follows: TGTGCCAGCAGCCACTGGCGGGGGGATGCATACAATGAGCAGTTCTTC.